This TCR beta chain was profiled in a study of T-cell memory formation after mild COVID-19. The study's findings and limits: Contracting CD4+ clones lay largely in CM and EM, with CD8+ ones residing in EMRA. Memory sampled before infection contained some responding clones, suggesting cross-reactive memory joined.

Employing constant-segment primers, 5'RACE generated TCR alpha and TCR beta cDNA libraries bearing sample barcodes and UMIs. TCRdb independently ran MiXCR on the 5' RACE reads; one entry per CDR3 protein. In the table there are approximately 480,000 distinct CDR3 sequences, about 18% of which are singletons. On this clonotype: Its antigen is not known.

The CDR3 covers 14 residues. V was trimmed by 1 base and J by 5 bases, leaving 11 bases between them. CDR1 is SEHNR and CDR2 is FQNEAQ in the germline V gene (reference sequence). Specimen: PBMCs or a T cell subset sorted from them (not recorded which). The J gene is TRBJ1-1, the V gene TRBV7-9; D not certain. The TCR originated in an adult woman who had mild COVID-19 (a few samples of this study predate the infection). Cell type and time point are not known. The CDR3 loop reads CASSLEGAGTEAFF. The DNA for the CDR3 is TGTGCCAGCAGCTTAGAGGGTGCCGGGACTGAAGCTTTCTTT.